Each of the 22 T cell receptor beta chains below was sequenced from the same sample in a study of beta chain features in type 1 diabetes. Of the isolated RNA, all was reverse transcribed, and so the sequenced material was expressed TCRB transcripts. Data came from immunoSEQ multiplex PCR; TCRdb stores just in-frame clones and leaves some out. The sample has 150,000 or so clones, roughly 10% seen once. Specimen: central memory CD4+ T cells from blood. The receptor set was obtained from a young man in good health.

CDR3: CASSEALRGAGTDTQYF. CDR3 nucleotides: TGTGCCAGCAGTGAAGCGCTTCGGGGGGCCGGCACAGATACGCAGTATTTT. The chain is built from TRBV2 and TRBJ2-3; weak D call: TRBD2 (7 bases). Trimming took 0 bases from V and 1 from J, leaving 14 bases between them. CDR3 length equals 17 residues. Per the germline V gene, CDR1 is SNHLY and CDR2 is FYNNEI.

This clone turned up a few times. This sequence joins TRBV7-2 and TRBJ2-3; D is ambiguous. Germline V gives CDR1 SGHTA, CDR2 FQGNSA. This CDR3 is built from 15 residues. V was clipped by 8 bases and J by 1 base, with 16 bases between them. In DNA, the CDR3 is TGTGCCAGCCGTTCTTCCGTGGGCCGCACAGATACGCAGTATTTT. It translates to CASRSSVGRTDTQYF.

V gene TRBV7-9 combines with J gene TRBJ1-1; D is unresolved. The CDR3 extends over 12 amino acids. V gave up 1 base and J gave up 6 bases, with 6 bases separating them. Germline V gives CDR1 SEHNR, CDR2 FQNEAQ (reference sequence). CDR3 sequence reads: CASSLEGSEAFF. The CDR3 DNA reads TGTGCCAGCAGCTTAGAAGGATCTGAAGCTTTCTTT.

The chain has TRBV4-2 and TRBJ1-4; D uncertain. V lost 1 base and J lost 3, with 3 bases in between. There are 13 residues in the CDR3. Germline V CDR1 and CDR2: LGHNA, YNFKEQ. For the CDR3, the DNA is TGTGCCAGCAGCCAAGGGCCTAATGAAAAACTGTTTTTT. It encodes CASSQGPNEKLFF.

This clone occurred a few times. V and J are TRBV2 and TRBJ2-2; weak D call: TRBD1 (6 bases). The CDR3 covers 13 residues. The ends were cut back, 6 bases at V and 6 bases at J, with 11 bases in the middle. CDR1 is SNHLY and CDR2 is FYNNEI in the germline V gene. The CDR3 loop reads CASRFQGPGELFF. CDR3 in DNA: TGTGCCAGCAGGTTTCAGGGGCCCGGGGAGCTGTTTTTT.

Only a few counts were recorded for this clone. V usage is TRBV10-3 and J usage is TRBJ2-5; D might be TRBD2 (6 bases). Trimming pared 5 bases from V and 0 bases from J, leaving 7 bases between. The CDR3 consists of 13 residues. The V gene's germline CDR1 is ENHRY and CDR2 SYGVKD. The chain's CDR3 is CAISSGDQETQYF. The CDR3 DNA reads TGTGCCATCAGTTCGGGGGACCAAGAGACCCAGTACTTC.

This clone was picked up many times. This chain uses TRBV7-9 with TRBJ2-2; the D is unclear. The V gene lost 4 bases and the J gene lost 5 bases, with 14 bases spanning the gap. Per germline, CDR1 SEHNR and CDR2 FQNEAQ (reference sequence). The CDR3 runs 15 residues. The CDR3 region is CASSSPTVKTGELFF. CDR3 nucleotides: TGTGCCAGCAGCTCGCCGACCGTAAAGACCGGGGAGCTGTTTTTT.

The chain combines TRBV5-6 with TRBJ2-1, with unresolved D. Germline CDR1 SGHDT, CDR2 YYEEEE. Trimming pared 0 bases from V and 9 bases from J, leaving 7 bases between. CDR3 length: 12 amino acids. CDR3 in DNA: TGTGCCAGCAGCTTGGTGAGAAGTGAGCAGTTCTTC. Its protein is CASSLVRSEQFF.

V usage is TRBV5-4 and J usage is TRBJ1-5, with D tentatively TRBD1 (6 bases). V gave up 2 bases and J gave up 1 base, with 10 bases separating them. This CDR3 comprises 15 residues. Germline values: CDR1 SGHNT, CDR2 YYREEE (reference sequence). CDR3 DNA: TGTGCCAGCAGCTTAGGGGGGCTAAGCAATCAGCCCCAGCATTTT. Encoded protein: CASSLGGLSNQPQHF. Variable domain in full (rest from reference TRBV5-4 and TRBJ1-5): ETGVTQSPTHLIKTRGQQVTLRCSSQSGHNTVSWYQQALGQGPQFIFQYYREEENGRGNFPPRFSGLQFPNYSSELNVNALELDDSALYLCASSLGGLSNQPQHFGDGTRLSIL.

The chain recombines TRBV5-5 with TRBJ1-5; D is possibly TRBD1 (5 bases). Germline V lookup: CDR1 SGHKS, CDR2 YYEKEE (reference sequence). V was pared by 1 base and J by 2 bases, with 13 bases between. The CDR3 has 16 amino acids. CDR3 in amino acids: CASSLYGTDGNQPQHF. The DNA of the CDR3 is TGTGCCAGCAGCTTGTACGGGACTGATGGCAATCAGCCCCAGCATTTT.

This clone has more than one count but fewer than ten. V gene TRBV6-6 combines with J gene TRBJ2-2; D is uncertain. The germline V and J ends were trimmed by 5 bases and 0 bases, with 7 bases remaining between them. Looked up from germline, CDR1 is MNHNY and CDR2 is SVGAGI (reference sequence). This CDR3 comprises 14 residues. The CDR3 nucleotides are TGTGCCAGCAGTCTCAACACGAACACCGGGGAGCTGTTTTTT. Translation gives CASSLNTNTGELFF.

In this sample, this clone turned up a few times. The rearrangement uses TRBV29-1 and TRBJ1-1; no definite D call. The CDR3 runs to 11 residues. Trimming left V 7 bases short and J 1 base short, with 7 bases between. Germline V lookup: CDR1 SQVTM, CDR2 ANQGSEA. CDR3: CSAGANTEAFF. In nucleotides, the CDR3 is TGCAGCGCGGGAGCGAACACTGAAGCTTTCTTT.

This clone came up many times. Here the CDR3 reads CASSLVSQGLGYF. The DNA for the CDR3 is TGTGCCAGCAGCTTAGTATCCCAGGGACTGGGGTACTTC. The V and J genes are TRBV7-2 and TRBJ2-7; possibly TRBD2 for D (6 bases). This CDR3 is built from 13 residues. Germline V CDR1 and CDR2: SGHTA, FQGNSA. Trimming removed 1 base from V and 12 bases from J, with 16 bases in between.

The gene calls are TRBV19 and TRBJ2-5; D is unresolved. From germline, CDR1 is LNHDA and CDR2 SQIVND (reference sequence). CDR3 length: 14 residues. V was shortened by 7 bases and J by 4 bases, with 16 bases between the two germline ends. The CDR3 region is CASTPPGLRETQYF. The DNA of the CDR3 is TGTGCCAGTACCCCTCCAGGCCTTCGAGAGACCCAGTACTTC.

This clone has a handful of counts. This sequence joins TRBV23-1 and TRBJ1-1; D might be TRBD1 (5 bases). TRBV23-1 is filed as an ORF, its function uncertain. The CDR3 totals 16 residues. V was trimmed by 1 base and J by 6 bases, leaving 18 bases between them. CDR3 sequence reads: CASSQWGNRQYPEAFF. The CDR3, as DNA: TGCGCCAGCAGTCAATGGGGAAACCGACAGTACCCTGAAGCTTTCTTT.

The chain is built from TRBV7-2 and TRBJ2-7; TRBD2 agrees at 12 bases. The length of the CDR3 is 14 residues. V was pared by 1 base and J by 7 bases, with 2 bases of the junction left unmatched. CDR1 and CDR2 from the germline V gene are SGHTA and FQGNSA. CDR3 DNA sequence: TGTGCCAGCAGCTTAGGACTAGCGGGAGCGGAGCAGTACTTC. Its protein is CASSLGLAGAEQYF.

This clone was counted between two and nine times. This CDR3 reads CASSLSGTSGANVLTF. CDR3 coding DNA: TGTGCCAGCAGCTTATCGGGGACCTCTGGGGCCAACGTCCTGACTTTC. The rearrangement links TRBV7-9 to TRBJ2-6; perhaps D is TRBD1 or TRBD2 (5 bases each). Deletions cut 2 bases from V and 0 bases from J, with 8 bases between. The CDR3 has 16 residues. The germline V gene has CDR1 SEHNR and CDR2 FQNEAQ (reference sequence).

V and J are TRBV21-1 and TRBJ2-7; TRBD1 is taken as the D call from the table, unchecked against the DNA. TRBV21-1 is listed as a pseudogene. This CDR3 is built from 16 residues. The CDR3 protein is CASSKFPGQEGYEQYF. DNA of the CDR3: TGTGCCAGCAGCAAGTTTCCAGGACAGGAGGGGTACGAGCAGTACTTC.

CDR3 sequence (DNA): TGCGCCAGCAGCCAAAAGGGACAGGATTTTACCGCGACCTATGGCTACACCTTC. Residues: CASSQKGQDFTATYGYTF. This chain connects TRBV4-1 to TRBJ1-2; TRBD1 matches 8 bases. This CDR3 contains 18 residues. From germline, CDR1 is MGHRA and CDR2 YSYEKL. Trimming cost V 2 bases and J 4 bases; bases outside gene matches: 15.

The V gene is TRBV5-1, the J gene TRBJ2-2; D call uncertain. CDR1 is SGHRS and CDR2 is YFSETQ in the germline V gene. This CDR3 contains 15 residues. Trimming left V 1 base short and J 2 bases short, with 9 bases between. In DNA, the CDR3 is TGCGCCAGCAGCTTGATGGGAATAAACACCGGGGAGCTGTTTTTT. Translated: CASSLMGINTGELFF.

This clone was seen only a few times. V is TRBV29-1 and J is TRBJ2-1; 12 bases fit TRBD1. Germline trimming cut 7 bases from V and 9 bases from J; bases unmatched to any gene: 7. CDR1 is SQVTM and CDR2 is ANQGSEA in the germline V gene. The CDR3 contains 13 residues. The CDR3 loop is CSAPGQGAGEQFF. The CDR3 region has the DNA TGCAGCGCTCCGGGACAGGGGGCCGGTGAGCAGTTCTTC.

The chain recombines TRBV7-2 with TRBJ1-1; D is possibly TRBD1 (5 bases). The germline V gene has CDR1 SGHTA and CDR2 FQGNSA. V was shortened by 3 bases and J by 3 bases, with 11 bases between the two germline ends. The length of the CDR3 is 14 residues. The CDR3 is CASSFWGADTEAFF. The CDR3, as DNA: TGTGCCAGCAGCTTTTGGGGCGCGGACACTGAAGCTTTCTTT.